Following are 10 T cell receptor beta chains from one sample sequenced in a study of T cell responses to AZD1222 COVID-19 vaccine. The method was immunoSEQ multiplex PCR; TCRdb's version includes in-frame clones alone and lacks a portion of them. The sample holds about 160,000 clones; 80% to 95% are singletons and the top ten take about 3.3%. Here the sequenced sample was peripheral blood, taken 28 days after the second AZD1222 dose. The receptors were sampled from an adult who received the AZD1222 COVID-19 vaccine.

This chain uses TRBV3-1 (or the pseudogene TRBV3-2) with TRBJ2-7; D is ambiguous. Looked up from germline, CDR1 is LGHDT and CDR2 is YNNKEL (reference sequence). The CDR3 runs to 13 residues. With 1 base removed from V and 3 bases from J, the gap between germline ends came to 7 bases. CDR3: CASSQGYGYEQYF. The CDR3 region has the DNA TGTGCCAGCAGCCAAGGATACGGCTACGAGCAGTACTTC.

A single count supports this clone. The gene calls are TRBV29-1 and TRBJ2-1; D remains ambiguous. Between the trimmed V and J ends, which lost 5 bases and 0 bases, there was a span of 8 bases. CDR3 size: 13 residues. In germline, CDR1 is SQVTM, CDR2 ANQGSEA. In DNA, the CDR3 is TGCAGCGTTATTCCTCACTCCTACAATGAGCAGTTCTTC. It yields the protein CSVIPHSYNEQFF.

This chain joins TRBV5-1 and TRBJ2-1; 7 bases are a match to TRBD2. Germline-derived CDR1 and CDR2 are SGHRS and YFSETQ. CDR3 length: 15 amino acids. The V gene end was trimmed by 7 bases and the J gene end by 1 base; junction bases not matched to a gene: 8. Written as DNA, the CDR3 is TGCGCCAGCGGCGACCTAGCGGCTTCCTACAATGAGCAGTTCTTC. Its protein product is CASGDLAASYNEQFF.

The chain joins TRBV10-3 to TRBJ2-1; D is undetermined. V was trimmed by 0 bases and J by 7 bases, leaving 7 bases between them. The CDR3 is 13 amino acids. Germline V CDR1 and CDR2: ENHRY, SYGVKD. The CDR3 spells CAISESSVNEQFF. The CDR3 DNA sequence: TGTGCCATCAGTGAGTCATCCGTGAATGAGCAGTTCTTC.

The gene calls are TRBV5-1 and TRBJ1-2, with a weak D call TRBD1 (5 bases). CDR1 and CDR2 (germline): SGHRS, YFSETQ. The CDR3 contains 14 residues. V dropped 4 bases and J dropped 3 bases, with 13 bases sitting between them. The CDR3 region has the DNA TGCGCCAGCAGCACAGGACAAGGCGACTATGGCTACACCTTC. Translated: CASSTGQGDYGYTF.

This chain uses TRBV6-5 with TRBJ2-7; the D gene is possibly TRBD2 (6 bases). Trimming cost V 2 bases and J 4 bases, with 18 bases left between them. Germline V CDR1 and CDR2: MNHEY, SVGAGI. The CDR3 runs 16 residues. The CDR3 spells CASSYGVERAPYEQYF. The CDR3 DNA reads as TGTGCCAGCAGTTACGGGGTCGAGCGGGCGCCGTACGAGCAGTACTTC.

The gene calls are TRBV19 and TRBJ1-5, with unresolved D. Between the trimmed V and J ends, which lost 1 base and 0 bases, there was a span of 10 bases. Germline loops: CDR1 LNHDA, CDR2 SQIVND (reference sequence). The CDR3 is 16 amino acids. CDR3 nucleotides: TGTGCCAGTAGTATAGCCGGGGTTTATAGCAATCAGCCCCAGCATTTT. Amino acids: CASSIAGVYSNQPQHF.

The CDR3 DNA reads as TGTGCCAGCAGCCAAGATCTCAGGGCAAGAAACACCATATATTTT. Residues: CASSQDLRARNTIYF. The rearrangement links TRBV4-2 to TRBJ1-3; D perhaps matches TRBD1 (5 bases). This CDR3 is 15 amino acids long. Germline-derived CDR1 and CDR2 are LGHNA and YNFKEQ. With 0 bases removed from V and 5 bases from J, the gap between germline ends came to 11 bases.

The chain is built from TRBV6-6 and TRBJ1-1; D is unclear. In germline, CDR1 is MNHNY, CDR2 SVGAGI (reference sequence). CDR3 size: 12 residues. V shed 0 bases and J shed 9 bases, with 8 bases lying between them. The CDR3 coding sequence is TGTGCCAGCAGTTACTCACCGGGCCAAGCTTTCTTT. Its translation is CASSYSPGQAFF.

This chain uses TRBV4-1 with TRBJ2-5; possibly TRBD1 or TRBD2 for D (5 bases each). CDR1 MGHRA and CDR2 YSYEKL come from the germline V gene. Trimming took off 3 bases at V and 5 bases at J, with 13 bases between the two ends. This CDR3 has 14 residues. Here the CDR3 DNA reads TGCGCCAGCAGCCACAAGATAGGGACGGAGACCCAGTACTTC. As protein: CASSHKIGTETQYF.